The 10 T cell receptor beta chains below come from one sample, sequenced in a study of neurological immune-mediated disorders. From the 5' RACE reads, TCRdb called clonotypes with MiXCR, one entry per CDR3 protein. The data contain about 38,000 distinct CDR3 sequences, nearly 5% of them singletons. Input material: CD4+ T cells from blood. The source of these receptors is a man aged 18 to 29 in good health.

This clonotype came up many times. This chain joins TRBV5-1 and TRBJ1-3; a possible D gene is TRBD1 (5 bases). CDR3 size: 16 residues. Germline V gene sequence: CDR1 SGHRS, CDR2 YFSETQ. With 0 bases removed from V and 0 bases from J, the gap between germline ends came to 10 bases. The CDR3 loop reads CASSLVQASSGNTIYF. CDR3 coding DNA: TGCGCCAGCAGCTTGGTACAGGCGAGCTCTGGAAACACCATATATTTT.

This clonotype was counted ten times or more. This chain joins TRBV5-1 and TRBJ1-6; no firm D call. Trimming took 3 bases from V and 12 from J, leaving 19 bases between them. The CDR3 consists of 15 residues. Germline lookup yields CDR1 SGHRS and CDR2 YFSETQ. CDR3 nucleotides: TGCGCCAGCAGCTCCCTGGTTGGCCCCCTAAGACCCCTCCACTTT. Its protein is CASSSLVGPLRPLHF. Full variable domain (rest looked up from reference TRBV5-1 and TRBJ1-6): KAGVTQTPRYLIKTRGQQVTLSCSPISGHRSVSWYQQTPGQGLQFLFEYFSETQRNKGNFPGRFSGRQFSNSRSEMNVSTLELGDSALYLCASSSLVGPLRPLHFGNGTRLTVT.

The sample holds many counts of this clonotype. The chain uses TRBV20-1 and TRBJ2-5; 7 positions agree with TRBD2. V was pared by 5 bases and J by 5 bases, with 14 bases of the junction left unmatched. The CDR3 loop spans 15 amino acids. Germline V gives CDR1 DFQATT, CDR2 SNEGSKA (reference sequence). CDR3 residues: CSAFPGTSVRETQYF. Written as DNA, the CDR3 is TGCAGTGCTTTTCCAGGAACTAGCGTCCGCGAGACCCAGTACTTC.

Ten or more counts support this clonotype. The CDR3 here is CSAAIPGTGFMNTEAFF. The CDR3, as DNA: TGCAGTGCTGCTATTCCCGGGACCGGATTTATGAACACTGAAGCTTTCTTT. The chain employs TRBV20-1 and TRBJ1-1; weak D call: TRBD1 (5 bases). V shed 5 bases and J shed 0 bases, with 22 bases lying between them. This CDR3 contains 17 residues. Per germline, CDR1 DFQATT and CDR2 SNEGSKA (reference sequence).

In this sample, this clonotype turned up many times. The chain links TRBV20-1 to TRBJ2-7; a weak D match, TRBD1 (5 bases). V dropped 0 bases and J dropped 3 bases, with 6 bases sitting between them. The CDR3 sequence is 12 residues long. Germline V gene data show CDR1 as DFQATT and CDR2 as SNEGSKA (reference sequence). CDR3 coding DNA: TGCAGTGCTAGAGATCAGGGCTACGAGCAGTACTTC. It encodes CSARDQGYEQYF.

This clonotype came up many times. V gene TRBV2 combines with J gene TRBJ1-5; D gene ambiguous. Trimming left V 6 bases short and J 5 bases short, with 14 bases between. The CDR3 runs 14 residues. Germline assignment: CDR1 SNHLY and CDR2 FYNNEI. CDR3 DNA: TGTGCCAGCAGCCTCGGGCCTGCTGATCAGCCCCAGCATTTT. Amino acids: CASSLGPADQPQHF.

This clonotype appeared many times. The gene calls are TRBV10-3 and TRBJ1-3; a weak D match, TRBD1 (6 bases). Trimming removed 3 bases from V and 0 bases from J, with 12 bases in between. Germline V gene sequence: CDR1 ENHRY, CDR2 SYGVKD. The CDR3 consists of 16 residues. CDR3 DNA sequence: TGTGCCATCAGTGACTCTAAGGGGGACTCTGGAAACACCATATATTTT. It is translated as CAISDSKGDSGNTIYF.

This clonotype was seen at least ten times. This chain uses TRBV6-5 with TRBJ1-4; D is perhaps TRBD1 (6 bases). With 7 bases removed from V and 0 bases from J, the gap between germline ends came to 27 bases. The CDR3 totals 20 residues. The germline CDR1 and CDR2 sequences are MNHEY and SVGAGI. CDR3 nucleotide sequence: TGTGCCAGCAAGAATCTGCGGGGACAATCTTCCATGGCAACTAATGAAAAACTGTTTTTT. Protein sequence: CASKNLRGQSSMATNEKLFF.

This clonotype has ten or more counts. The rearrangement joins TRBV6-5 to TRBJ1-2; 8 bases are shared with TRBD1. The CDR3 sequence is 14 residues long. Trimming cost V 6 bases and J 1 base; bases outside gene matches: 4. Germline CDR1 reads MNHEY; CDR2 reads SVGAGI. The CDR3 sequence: CASRGTGRNYGYTF. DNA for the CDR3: TGTGCCAGCAGAGGGACAGGTCGTAACTATGGCTACACCTTC.

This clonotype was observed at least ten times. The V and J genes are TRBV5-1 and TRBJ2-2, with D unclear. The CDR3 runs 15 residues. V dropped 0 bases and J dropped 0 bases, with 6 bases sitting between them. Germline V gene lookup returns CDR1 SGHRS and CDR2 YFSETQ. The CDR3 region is CASSLGPPNTGELFF. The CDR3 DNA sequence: TGCGCCAGCAGCTTGGGACCCCCGAACACCGGGGAGCTGTTTTTT.